Listed here are 31 T cell receptor beta chains from one sample, sequenced in a study of identical twins. TCRdb passed the 5' RACE reads through MiXCR, listing each CDR3 protein once. The sample includes 200,000 to 250,000 distinct CDR3 sequences, over 12% seen only once; the top ten take approximately 8.8%. The sample comprised memory (CD45RO+) T cells sorted from blood. These receptors were obtained from a woman between 18 and 29 years old in good health.

V gene TRBV4-3 combines with J gene TRBJ2-7, with D uncertain. CDR3 length: 14 amino acids. Germline-derived CDR1 and CDR2 are LGHNA and YSLEER. The V end lost 1 base, the J end lost 3 bases, and 10 bases lay between the germline ends. As DNA, the CDR3 is TGCGCCAGCAGCCAAGGTCCGGCGGTCTACGAGCAGTACTTC. Protein: CASSQGPAVYEQYF.

This clonotype has only a few counts. The chain employs TRBV7-9 and TRBJ2-3; D is uncertain. Germline assignment: CDR1 SEHNR and CDR2 FQNEAQ (reference sequence). Trimming removed 5 bases from V and 4 bases from J, with 10 bases in between. CDR3 length equals 13 residues. The CDR3 bases are TGTGCCAGCAGCCAGCCGCCAGCAGATACGCAGTATTTT. Translating it yields CASSQPPADTQYF.

This clonotype has a handful of counts. CDR3 DNA sequence: TGTGCCAGCAGTTTAGCGGGAGGCTCAGATACGCAGTATTTT. Translated, it gives CASSLAGGSDTQYF. The genes are TRBV12-3 or TRBV12-4 and TRBJ2-3; TRBD2 is a possible D gene (6 bases). V dropped 0 bases and J dropped 4 bases, with 8 bases sitting between them. The CDR3 has 14 residues.

V gene TRBV24-1 combines with J gene TRBJ2-3, with D possibly matching TRBD1 (6 bases). The CDR3 is made up of 15 amino acids. Germline V gene data show CDR1 as KGHDR and CDR2 as SFDVKD. Trimming removed 0 bases at V and 7 bases at J, with 13 bases between. CDR3 DNA sequence: TGTGCCACCAGTGATTTGGAACAGGGACGGCATACGCAGTATTTT. The encoded protein is CATSDLEQGRHTQYF.

This clonotype came up many times. This sequence joins TRBV5-1 and TRBJ2-1, with D possibly TRBD2 on 5 matching bases. The V gene lost 4 bases and the J gene lost 4 bases, with 12 bases spanning the gap. CDR1 and CDR2 from the germline V gene are SGHRS and YFSETQ. The CDR3 covers 14 residues. The DNA of the CDR3 is TGCGCCAGCAGCGAGGACTCCGTATACAATGAGCAGTTCTTC. Encoded protein: CASSEDSVYNEQFF.

This sequence joins TRBV20-1 and TRBJ2-6; D gene ambiguous. V was trimmed by 8 bases and J by 0 bases, leaving 8 bases between them. Germline CDR1 and CDR2: DFQATT and SNEGSKA (reference sequence). The CDR3 contains 13 residues. CDR3 protein: CSSFHSGANVLTF. Here the CDR3 DNA reads TGCAGTTCCTTCCACTCTGGGGCCAACGTCCTGACTTTC.

The chain couples TRBV15 to TRBJ2-5; 14 bases map to TRBD2. Trimming at V came to 7 bases and at J to 5 bases, leaving 12 bases not matched to a gene. The CDR3 consists of 17 residues. Germline lookup yields CDR1 LNHNV and CDR2 YYDKDF (reference sequence). This chain's CDR3 is CATTQQPGLAGAETQYF. DNA of the CDR3: TGTGCCACCACCCAACAACCGGGACTAGCGGGGGCGGAGACCCAGTACTTC.

This clonotype was observed a handful of times. The CDR3 is CASSQVARGMWQYF. CDR3 coding DNA: TGTGCCAGCAGCCAAGTTGCGAGGGGAATGTGGCAGTACTTC. The chain joins TRBV3-1 to TRBJ2-7, with D perhaps TRBD1 or TRBD2 (5 bases each). The V gene lost 1 base and the J gene lost 9 bases, with 16 bases spanning the gap. CDR1 LGHDT and CDR2 YNNKEL come from the germline V gene (reference sequence). The CDR3 spans 14 residues.

This clonotype was counted at least ten times. The genes are TRBV3-1 and TRBJ2-7; D is unresolved. Trimming stripped 1 base from V and 2 bases from J, with 15 bases between. This CDR3 spans 16 amino acids. Germline CDR1 is LGHDT and CDR2 is YNNKEL (reference sequence). The CDR3 protein is CASSQVFVAATYEQYF. The CDR3 nucleotides read TGTGCCAGCAGCCAAGTTTTCGTGGCCGCGACCTACGAGCAGTACTTC.

The chain couples TRBV20-1 to TRBJ2-2; TRBD2 matches 7 bases. Germline V CDR1 and CDR2: DFQATT, SNEGSKA (reference sequence). The CDR3 extends over 15 amino acids. With 6 bases clipped from V and 2 bases from J, the junction kept 9 bases outside the gene matches. This CDR3 reads CSALTSSLNTGELFF. The CDR3 region has the DNA TGCAGTGCCTTGACTAGCTCACTCAACACCGGGGAGCTGTTTTTT.

This clonotype has only a few counts. The chain carries TRBV6-6 and TRBJ2-3; TRBD2 is a possible D gene (5 bases). There are 13 residues in the CDR3. Germline V gives CDR1 MNHNY, CDR2 SVGAGI (reference sequence). Trimming took 8 bases from V and 12 from J, leaving 21 bases between them. CDR3 region: CASSPGSSTTQYF. The CDR3 bases are TGTGCCAGCTCCCCGGGGAGTTCAACGACCCAGTATTTT.

This clonotype appeared a few times. The rearrangement uses TRBV30 and TRBJ2-7, with 8 bases aligning to TRBD2. The ends lost 0 bases at V and 3 bases at J; junction bases unmatched: 1. This CDR3 has 13 residues. The germline gives CDR1 GTSNPN, CDR2 SVGIG (reference sequence). The CDR3 DNA is TGTGCCTGGAGTGTTCTAGCGGGCTACGAGCAGTACTTC. It yields the protein CAWSVLAGYEQYF.

This clonotype was recorded at least ten times. The chain combines TRBV6-1 with TRBJ2-3; D may correspond to TRBD1 or TRBD2 (5 bases each). CDR3 length: 16 amino acids. V was clipped by 4 bases and J by 0 bases, with 14 bases between them. The V gene's germline CDR1 is MNHNS and CDR2 SASEGT. The CDR3 DNA reads TGTGCCAGCAGTGGGCCTCGGGACGGAAGCACAGATACGCAGTATTTT. Amino acid sequence: CASSGPRDGSTDTQYF.

This clonotype was seen only a few times. The chain has TRBV6-5 and TRBJ2-3, with 10 bases aligning to TRBD2. With 6 bases clipped from V and 5 bases from J, the junction kept 8 bases outside the gene matches. CDR1 and CDR2 (germline): MNHEY, SVGAGI. This CDR3 has 15 residues. For the CDR3, the DNA is TGTGCCAGCAGATATAGCGGGGGGCGTAGAGATACGCAGTATTTT. This translates into CASRYSGGRRDTQYF.

This clonotype was observed a handful of times. This rearrangement joins TRBV5-5 to TRBJ2-7; 10 nucleotides align to TRBD1. The CDR3 has 13 amino acids. Trimming cost V 3 bases and J 9 bases; bases outside gene matches: 6. Germline V gives CDR1 SGHKS, CDR2 YYEKEE (reference sequence). The CDR3 loop is CASSSGTGAGQYF. The CDR3 DNA is TGTGCCAGCAGCTCCGGGACAGGGGCAGGGCAGTACTTC.

The chain uses TRBV3-1 and TRBJ2-1; 10 bases match TRBD2. Trimming took 10 bases from V and 5 from J; bases not matched to a gene: 11. Germline loops: CDR1 LGHDT, CDR2 YNNKEL (reference sequence). The length of the CDR3 is 15 residues. The CDR3 DNA is TGTGCCACCACCCTTGGACTAGCGGCCAACAATGAGCAGTTCTTC. The encoded protein is CATTLGLAANNEQFF.

The chain links TRBV27 to TRBJ1-1; maybe TRBD1 (6 bases). The V end was cut by 5 bases, the J end by 9 bases, with 16 bases between. This CDR3 is built from 13 residues. In germline, CDR1 is MNHEY, CDR2 SMNVEV (reference sequence). The CDR3: CASSQRGTLKAFF. The CDR3 DNA is TGTGCCAGCAGTCAACGAGGGACACTTAAAGCTTTCTTT.

The chain combines TRBV27 with TRBJ2-3, with 9 bases identical to TRBD2. The junction had 9 bases not matched to a gene; V was cut back by 6 bases and J by 5 bases. The CDR3 length is 15 residues. Germline lookup yields CDR1 MNHEY and CDR2 SMNVEV (reference sequence). The CDR3 DNA reads TGTGCCAGCAGGCGAAATATAGCGGGAGTAGATACGCAGTATTTT. Protein product: CASRRNIAGVDTQYF.

The CDR3 here is CASSLDSFGNQPQHF. The CDR3 region has the DNA TGTGCCAGCAGCCTCGACAGTTTTGGCAATCAGCCCCAGCATTTT. This chain joins TRBV6-1 and TRBJ1-5, with a weak D call TRBD1 (5 bases). This CDR3 spans 15 amino acids. V was clipped by 6 bases and J by 2 bases, with 14 bases between them. Germline V gene lookup returns CDR1 MNHNS and CDR2 SASEGT.

A remark on this clonotype: Mismatch with germline at one junction end may stem from a read error. The rearrangement joins TRBV7-9 to TRBJ1-4; no definite D call. Germline-derived CDR1 and CDR2 are SEHNR and FQNEAQ (reference sequence). The CDR3 contains 14 residues. The CDR3 protein is CASSPFMGDEKLFF. CDR3 bases: TGCGCCAGCAGCCCGTTTATGGGTGATGAAAAACTGTTTTTT.

There are a few counts of this clonotype. The chain combines TRBV20-1 with TRBJ2-7; tentatively, D is TRBD1 (6 bases). This CDR3 region has 13 residues. Germline V gives CDR1 DFQATT, CDR2 SNEGSKA (reference sequence). Trimming pared 5 bases from V and 7 bases from J, leaving 18 bases between. The CDR3 loop reads CSALNTGTREQYF. Here the CDR3 DNA reads TGCAGTGCTCTTAATACAGGGACGCGGGAGCAGTACTTC.

This clonotype has only a few counts. This chain uses TRBV6-4 with TRBJ2-2; possibly TRBD1 for D (5 bases). Deletions cut 6 bases from V and 4 bases from J, with 27 bases between. Per the germline V gene, CDR1 is MRHNA and CDR2 is SNTAGT. The CDR3 has 19 amino acids. For the CDR3, the DNA is TGTGCCAGCAGCTCTTACCGCAAGTCTCAGGGTTCGGGCACCGGGGAGCTGTTTTTT. Translation: CASSSYRKSQGSGTGELFF.

The sample holds a few counts of this clonotype. The V call is TRBV5-8, the J call TRBJ2-1; the D gene is possibly TRBD1 (6 bases). Trimming cost V 3 bases and J 5 bases, with 18 bases left between them. The germline V gene encodes CDR1 SGHTS and CDR2 YDEGEE. The CDR3 is made up of 16 amino acids. In nucleotides, the CDR3 is TGTGCCAGCAGCTCGAATCCCGGGACAATCAACAATGAGCAGTTCTTC. Translated, it gives CASSSNPGTINNEQFF.

This clonotype appeared a few times. J is TRBJ2-5 and V is TRBV7-8; D remains ambiguous. The CDR3 has 14 residues. From germline, CDR1 is SGHVS and CDR2 FQNEAQ. Trimming stripped 5 bases from V and 5 bases from J, with 15 bases between. CDR3 region: CASSPAIAFETQYF. The CDR3 DNA follows: TGTGCCAGCAGCCCTGCGATTGCGTTTGAGACCCAGTACTTC.

This clonotype was detected many times. The chain combines TRBV20-1 with TRBJ2-1; TRBD2 aligns across 12 bases. Trimming at V came to 7 bases and at J to 8 bases, leaving 12 bases not matched to a gene. The CDR3 has 15 amino acids. Germline CDR1 is DFQATT and CDR2 is SNEGSKA (reference sequence). CDR3: CSVRPASGGAHEQFF. The CDR3, as DNA: TGCAGTGTCAGACCGGCTAGCGGGGGGGCCCATGAGCAGTTCTTC.

V and J are TRBV19 and TRBJ2-3; the match to TRBD2 covers 7 bases. This CDR3 spans 13 amino acids. Trimming took 7 bases from V and 1 from J; bases not matched to a gene: 2. The germline V gene has CDR1 LNHDA and CDR2 SQIVND (reference sequence). The CDR3 DNA sequence: TGTGCCAGTACTAGCGGTGGCACAGATACGCAGTATTTT. Residues: CASTSGGTDTQYF.

This clonotype was found many times. V is TRBV4-2 and J is TRBJ2-1, with 8 bases lining up with TRBD2. The germline CDR1 and CDR2 sequences are LGHNA and YNFKEQ. The length of the CDR3 is 16 residues. V shed 6 bases, J shed 8 bases, and the junction held 15 bases outside the gene matches. The chain's CDR3 is CASSSLSAGGWDEQFF. In nucleotides, the CDR3 is TGTGCCAGCAGTTCCCTTTCGGCGGGGGGCTGGGATGAGCAGTTCTTC.

This clonotype was picked up many times. The chain links TRBV4-3 to TRBJ2-1; D gene ambiguous. Germline V gives CDR1 LGHNA, CDR2 YSLEER. V gave up 0 bases and J gave up 0 bases, with 3 bases separating them. The CDR3 loop spans 14 amino acids. The CDR3 here is CASSQEGSYNEQFF. CDR3 bases: TGCGCCAGCAGCCAAGAAGGCTCCTACAATGAGCAGTTCTTC.

J is TRBJ1-1 and V is TRBV7-2; D unresolved. Trimming took 2 bases from V and 10 from J, leaving 14 bases between them. The CDR3 extends over 13 amino acids. The germline CDR1 and CDR2 sequences are SGHTA and FQGNSA. The CDR3: CASSLSGWLGAFF. In DNA form, the CDR3 reads TGTGCCAGCAGCTTATCTGGATGGTTGGGAGCTTTCTTT.

The chain couples TRBV12-3 or TRBV12-4 to TRBJ2-1, with D unclear. CDR3 length: 14 residues. V was pared by 3 bases and J by 9 bases, with 15 bases between. The CDR3 is CASSFWEGISEQFF. The CDR3, as DNA: TGTGCCAGCAGTTTCTGGGAAGGAATCAGTGAGCAGTTCTTC.

In this sample, this clonotype turned up many times. The V gene is TRBV29-1, the J gene TRBJ2-1, with 7 bases aligning to TRBD2. CDR3 size: 16 residues. Germline values: CDR1 SQVTM, CDR2 ANQGSEA. Trimming at V came to 3 bases and at J to 3 bases, leaving 11 bases not matched to a gene. CDR3 DNA: TGCAGCGTTGAGACCCTCTCGGGCGGGGGCTACAATGAGCAGTTCTTC. It specifies CSVETLSGGGYNEQFF.